This T cell receptor beta chain came from a study of shared clonotypes between healthy human individuals. The CDR3 has 14 residues. V shed 6 bases, J shed 5 bases, and the junction held 6 bases outside the gene matches. The germline gives CDR1 MNHNY, CDR2 SVGAGI (reference sequence). Memory CD4+ cells were the fraction left after CD45RA+ naive selection. At the deep level, the assay was run. Sequencing used immunoSEQ multiplex PCR; TCRdb keeps in-frame clones, though not all of them. The top ten clones hold 1.4% of a sample with some 1 million clones, around 74% of them seen once. The sample taken for sequencing was memory CD4+ T cells sorted from blood. Stated subset: CD45RA-negative fraction. The sequence derives from a young man in good health. The gene calls are TRBV6-6 and TRBJ2-5, with 10 bases aligning to TRBD2. The CDR3, as DNA: TGTGCCAGCAGGGAACTAGCGGGATATGAGACCCAGTACTTC. It codes for CASRELAGYETQYF.